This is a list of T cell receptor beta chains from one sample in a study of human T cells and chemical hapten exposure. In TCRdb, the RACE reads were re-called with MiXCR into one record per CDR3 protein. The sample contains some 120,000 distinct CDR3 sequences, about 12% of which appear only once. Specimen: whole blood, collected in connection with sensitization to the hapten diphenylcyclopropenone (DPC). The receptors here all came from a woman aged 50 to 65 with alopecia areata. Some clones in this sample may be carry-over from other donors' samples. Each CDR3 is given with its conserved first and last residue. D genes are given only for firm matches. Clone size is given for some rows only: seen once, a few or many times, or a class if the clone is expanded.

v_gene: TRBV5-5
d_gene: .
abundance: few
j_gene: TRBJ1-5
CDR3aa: CASSLRGAGNQPQHF
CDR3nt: TGTGCCAGCAGCTTGAGAGGGGCGGGCAATCAGCCCCAGCATTTT

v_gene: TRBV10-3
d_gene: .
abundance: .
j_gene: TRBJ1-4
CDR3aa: CAISEVAEKLFF
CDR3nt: TGTGCCATCAGTGAGGTAGCAGAAAAACTGTTTTTT

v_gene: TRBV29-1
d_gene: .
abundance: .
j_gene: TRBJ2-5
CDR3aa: CSVFGHPKGQETQYF
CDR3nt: TGCAGCGTTTTTGGGCACCCCAAAGGGCAGGAGACCCAGTACTTC

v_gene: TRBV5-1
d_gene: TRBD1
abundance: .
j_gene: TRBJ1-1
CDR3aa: CASSLTGTGGASEAFF
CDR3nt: TGCGCCAGCAGCTTGACTGGGACAGGGGGCGCGAGTGAAGCTTTCTTT

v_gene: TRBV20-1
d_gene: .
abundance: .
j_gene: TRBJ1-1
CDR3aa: CSARSPNTEAFF
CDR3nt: TGCAGTGCTAGGTCGCCCAACACTGAAGCTTTCTTT

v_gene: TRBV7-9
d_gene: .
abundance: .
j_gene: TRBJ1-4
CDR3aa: CASSLAPSHQLFF
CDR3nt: TGTGCCAGCAGCTTAGCGCCATCACATCAACTGTTTTTT

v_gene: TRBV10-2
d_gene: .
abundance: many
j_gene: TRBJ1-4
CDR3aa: CASSVGGEKLFF
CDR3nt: TGCGCCAGCAGTGTAGGGGGAGAAAAACTGTTTTTT

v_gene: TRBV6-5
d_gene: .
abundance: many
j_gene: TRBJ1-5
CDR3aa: CASSYDRDQPQHF
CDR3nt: TGTGCCAGCAGTTACGATAGGGACCAGCCCCAGCATTTT

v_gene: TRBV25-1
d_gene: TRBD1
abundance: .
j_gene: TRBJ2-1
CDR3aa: CASSVRDRGLQEQFF
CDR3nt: TGTGCCAGCAGTGTCCGGGACAGGGGGCTACAGGAGCAGTTCTTC

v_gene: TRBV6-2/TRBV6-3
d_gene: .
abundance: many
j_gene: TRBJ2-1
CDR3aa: CASSSDYTGSPSVDEQFF
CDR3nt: TGTGCCAGCAGTTCCGATTATACGGGGTCCCCCTCGGTCGATGAGCAGTTCTTC

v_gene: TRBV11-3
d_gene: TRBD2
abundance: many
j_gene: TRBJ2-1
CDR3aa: CASSWRTSGGRIYNEQFF
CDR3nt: TGTGCCAGCAGCTGGAGGACTAGCGGGGGGCGAATCTACAATGAGCAGTTCTTC

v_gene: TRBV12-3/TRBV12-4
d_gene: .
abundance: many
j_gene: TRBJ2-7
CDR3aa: CASSPGGGPINGEQYF
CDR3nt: TGTGCCAGCAGCCCAGGGGGGGGCCCAATCAATGGCGAGCAGTACTTC

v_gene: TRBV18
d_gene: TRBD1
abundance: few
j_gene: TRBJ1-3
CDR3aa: CASSPGQPDSGNTIYF
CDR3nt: TGTGCCAGCTCCCCGGGACAGCCTGACTCTGGAAACACCATATATTTT

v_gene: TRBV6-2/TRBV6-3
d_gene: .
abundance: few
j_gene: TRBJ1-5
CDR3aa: CASSYSGTGVNQPQHF
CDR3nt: TGTGCCAGCAGTTACTCGGGGACGGGGGTCAATCAGCCCCAGCATTTT

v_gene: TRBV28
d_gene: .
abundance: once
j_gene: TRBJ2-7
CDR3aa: CASSFSFEVYKQYF
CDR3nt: TGTGCCAGCAGTTTTTCGTTTGAAGTGTACAAGCAGTACTTC